The entry below describes one T cell receptor (beta chain). This receptor's antigen is unknown. It has no much larger one-base neighbor in the sample; base qualities were not kept. The entry originates in a study of vaccination and CD4 T cells after COVID-19 (dated by TCRdb to between 2021 and 2023). With regard to the full study: The convalescent cohort included six males and four females, with two Hispanic individuals, seven Caucasians, two Asians and one multiracial person. Post-vaccine blood samples were collected a median of around 10 weeks after the second vaccine dose, ranging from about 14 to 241 days. Control cultures received a CEFX viral epitope pool as the positive control, an HIV-1 Nef peptide pool as the negative control, or no peptide. Participants got two doses of the Pfizer-BioNTech BNT162b2 vaccine (n=8) or two doses of the Moderna mRNA-1273 vaccine (n=2). Post-COVID blood samples from convalescent patients were collected a median of around 110 days after diagnosis, with a range of about 30 to 170 days. The spike-specific CD4+ TCR repertoire was compared before and after mRNA vaccination in approximately 9 COVID-19 convalescent patients and a handful of infection-naive healthy vaccine recipients. Culture stimuli were overlapping spike peptide pools from SARS-CoV-2 and from the common cold coronaviruses HCoV-NL63, HCoV-OC43 and HCoV-229E. Results the study describes overall, beyond this receptor: Relatively few convalescent patients were included in the study, and early timepoints after natural infection were not analyzed. Of the vaccine-specific clones found in convalescent patients, nearly all (304 of 307) were mono-reactive for SARS-CoV-2 spike instead of being cross-reactive with common cold coronaviruses. Among the post-vaccine SARS-CoV-2-reactive clones in convalescent patients, a median approximately 86% showed up only after vaccination, which suggests vaccine-specific priming. The median number of SARS-CoV-2-reactive clonotypes rose from 20 to 25 after infection to roughly 38 after vaccination, but the change was not significant.

The CDR1 and CDR2 encoded by the germline V gene (reference sequence) are DFQATT and SNEGSKA. The CDR3 sequence holds 13 residues, the cysteine and phenylalanine included. CDR3 DNA only is kept here, 39 bases in frame from base 1. The V end gives up 6 bases and the J end 5 bases, leaving 6 bases in the junction not matched to a gene. Library method: PCR. DNA from cultured CD4+ T cells was subjected to TCR sequencing with the Oncomine TCR Beta short-read assay at the Johns Hopkins FTIC core. The QIAamp micro DNA kit was used to extract genomic DNA from the cultured CD4+ T cells. Oncomine TCR Beta libraries from cultured CD4+ T cells were pooled with unique dual indexes and sequenced on an Illumina iSeq 100. In the original analysis: Non-productive sequences were removed, and CDR3s not starting with C, not ending with F or W, or shorter than 7 amino acids were discarded. The MANAFEST web application identified antigen-specific clonotypes by comparing peptide-stimulated wells against reference wells and other culture wells. An FDR below 0.05, an odds ratio above 5, and a productive frequency above 0.1% in at least two of three replicate wells were required for clones to be considered positive. Cross-reactive clonotypes were defined as significantly expanded in both SARS-CoV-2 spike wells and at least one common cold coronavirus spike condition. Similarity between CDR3 sequences was evaluated in R version 3.6.1 using Levenshtein distances (stringdist) and unrooted phylogenetic trees (ape). The public reads were reprocessed in TCRdb via fastp at Q25 and MiXCR, keeping in-frame beta chains. Every entry covers one CDR3 protein and lists the most common genes and DNA from its rows. These V and J calls derive from TCRdb rather than the authors' analysis. Within this sample are roughly 23,000 distinct CDR3 sequences, with roughly 68% of them counted one time only. Approximately 21% of the sample is taken by the ten largest.

The treatment or condition label, read with the paper, signifies: approximately 10-day PBMC culture with coronavirus spike peptide pools or control peptides (ViraFEST assay). The study used the ViraFEST assay, which expanded antigen-specific T cells with peptide pools and then identified expanded clonotypes by TCR sequencing. Negative nucleocapsid antibody tests taken both before and after vaccination confirmed that the healthy vaccine recipients had no prior SARS-CoV-2 infection. Each well held approximately 2 million PBMCs cultured in IMDM containing roughly 5% human AB serum and 9 to 10 IU/ml IL-2, with roughly 9.2 ug/ml peptide pools added. Half of the culture medium was replaced with fresh IL-2-containing medium on days 3 and 7. After about 11 days of culture, CD4+ T cells were isolated by negative selection using the EasySep CD4+ T cell isolation kit. Ficoll-Paque Plus gradient centrifugation was used to isolate PBMCs from whole blood, and the isolated PBMCs were then either used fresh or cryopreserved at -140C. In general, triplicate wells were set up for every culture condition.

The sample consisted of CD4+ T cells from blood, cultured in vitro, taken after SARS-CoV-2 vaccination. Here the chain combines TRBV20-1 and TRBJ1-2; 10 nucleotides in the junction match TRBD1. The receptor comes from a human donor who received a COVID-19 vaccine. The bases are TGCAGTGCCAGGACAGGGGGTCGGTATGGCTACACCTTC. Its translation reads: CSARTGGRYGYTF.